The 2 T cell receptor beta chains listed next were all sequenced from one sample in a study of cytomegalovirus exposure and HLA in healthy donors (dated by TCRdb to the late 2010s). Library method: the immunoSEQ multiplex PCR assay. For the multiplex PCR, a mixture combining 60 forward primers for TCR Vbeta segments and 13 reverse primers for TCR Jbeta segments was used. TCRdb holds this immuneACCESS table with in-frame rearrangements only. Some clones are missing; in checked studies, unresolved V genes explain under half, and the rest has no known cause. This sample gives around 120,000 clones in total; 70% to 85% of them show up just once. Together, the top ten hold under 14% of the sample. The specimen was PBMCs. These receptors were collected from a woman in her forties or fifties in good health and CMV-seropositive.

The DNA for the CDR3 is TGTGCCTGGAGTGTATGGGGACAGGGGTATTACGAGCAGTACTTC. Residues: CAWSVWGQGYYEQYF. The chain carries TRBV30 and TRBJ2-7, with 10 bases fitting TRBD1. Germline V CDR1 and CDR2: GTSNPN, SVGIG (reference sequence). Unmatched junction bases numbered 6, after V lost 0 bases and J lost 4 bases. The length of the CDR3 is 15 residues. The variable domain in full, completed from reference TRBV30 and TRBJ2-7, reads SQTIHQWPATLVQPVGSPLSLECTVEGTSNPNLYWYRQAAGRGLQLLFYSVGIGQISSEVPQNLSASRPQDRQFILSSKKLLLSDSGFYLCAWSVWGQGYYEQYFGPGTRLTVT.

The rearrangement uses TRBV18 and TRBJ1-1; tentative D call: TRBD1 (6 bases). The CDR3 is 16 residues long. V shed 6 bases and J shed 1 base, with 18 bases lying between them. CDR1 and CDR2 (germline): KGHSH, LQKENI. Here the CDR3 DNA reads TGTGCCAGCTCCCGTATGACGACAGGATCGAACACTGAAGCTTTCTTT. Encoded protein: CASSRMTTGSNTEAFF.